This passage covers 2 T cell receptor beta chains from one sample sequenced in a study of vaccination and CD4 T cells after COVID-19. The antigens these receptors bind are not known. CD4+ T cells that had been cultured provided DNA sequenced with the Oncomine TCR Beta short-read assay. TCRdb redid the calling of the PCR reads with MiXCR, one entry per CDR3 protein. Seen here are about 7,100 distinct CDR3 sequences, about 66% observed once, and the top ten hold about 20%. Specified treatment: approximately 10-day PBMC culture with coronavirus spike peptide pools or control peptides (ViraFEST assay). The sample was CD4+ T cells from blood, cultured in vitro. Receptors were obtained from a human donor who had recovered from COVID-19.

In DNA, the CDR3 is TGTGCCAGCAGCCAAAGGGGAGAGGGGATGGTGGAGACCCAGTACTTC. This sequence encodes CASSQRGEGMVETQYF. The chain carries TRBV9 and TRBJ2-5, with D perhaps TRBD1 or TRBD2 (5 bases each). This CDR3 comprises 16 residues. Per the germline V gene, CDR1 is SGDLS and CDR2 is YYNGEE. V lost 4 bases and J 5 bases, leaving 21 bases between the germline ends.

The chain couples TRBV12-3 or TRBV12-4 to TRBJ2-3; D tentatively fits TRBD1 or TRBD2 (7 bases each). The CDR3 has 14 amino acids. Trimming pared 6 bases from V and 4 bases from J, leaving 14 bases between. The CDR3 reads CASRRSGGADTQYF. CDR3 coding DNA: TGTGCCAGCAGGAGGTCAGGGGGGGCAGATACGCAGTATTTT.